This T cell receptor beta chain originates from a study of T cell responses to AZD1222 COVID-19 vaccine. Study-level information: Second-dose intervals near 4 or 12 weeks were combined.

The CDR3 consists of 15 residues. V was clipped by 4 bases and J by 4 bases; unmatched bases: 4. Germline lookup yields CDR1 SGHDT and CDR2 YYEEEE. TCRdb keeps only in-frame clones here, not all; method: immunoSEQ multiplex PCR. The sample shows some 140,000 clones, approximately 90% of them seen only once. This clonotype was sampled from an adult in good health. This sample comprised peripheral blood, obtained on day 0 of AZD1222 vaccination. The V gene is TRBV5-6, the J gene TRBJ2-5, with 13 bases that match TRBD2. CDR3 residues: CASSKGLAGRETQYF. CDR3 coding DNA: TGTGCCAGCAGCAAGGGACTAGCGGGGCGAGAGACCCAGTACTTC.